The 14 T cell receptor beta chains in this list originate from one sample, sequenced in a study of blood T cell repertoires in COVID-19. Generated by immunoSEQ multiplex PCR, the TCRdb table keeps only in-frame clones and is missing some. The sample records 25,000 to 35,000 clones, 55% to 75% being singletons. Sequences were obtained from peripheral blood. The origin of the receptors is a boy aged 2 to 10 with active or convalescent COVID-19.

This clone was seen once. The chain has TRBV18 and TRBJ1-6; 11 positions agree with TRBD1. Germline assignment: CDR1 KGHSH and CDR2 LQKENI. The CDR3 spans 15 residues. J was trimmed by 7 bases and V by 6 bases; bases with no gene match: 5. The DNA for the CDR3 is TGTGCCAGCTCCCTCGGGACAGGGGGGAATTCACCCCTCCACTTT. Protein: CASSLGTGGNSPLHF.

The chain employs TRBV11-1 and TRBJ2-7; no definite D call. Trimming removed 4 bases from V and 3 bases from J, with 7 bases in between. The CDR3 runs 12 residues. CDR1 and CDR2 from the germline V gene are SGHAT and FQDESV (reference sequence). Here the CDR3 DNA reads TGTGCCAGCAGCTCCCCGTACTACGAGCAGTACTTC. It specifies CASSSPYYEQYF.

This clone appeared once. The chain uses TRBV28 and TRBJ1-1; 7 bases align to TRBD1. This CDR3 spans 14 amino acids. The V gene's germline CDR1 is MDHEN and CDR2 SYDVKM. The CDR3 reads CGCRDRRFNTEAFF. CDR3 sequence (DNA): TGTGGTTGCCGGGACAGAAGATTTAACACTGAAGCTTTCTTT.

This clone was recorded a few times. The chain combines TRBV2 with TRBJ2-2, with 13 bases fitting TRBD2. The CDR3 spans 15 residues. Germline-derived CDR1 and CDR2 are SNHLY and FYNNEI. J was trimmed by 6 bases and V by 8 bases; bases with no gene match: 6. The CDR3, as DNA: TGTGCCAGCCTGTTTGGACTAGCGGGGGCCGGGGAGCTGTTTTTT. As protein: CASLFGLAGAGELFF.

This chain uses TRBV6-1 with TRBJ2-5; a weak D match, TRBD1 (6 bases). The V and J ends lost 2 bases and 6 bases respectively, with 10 bases between them. The CDR3 consists of 13 residues. Germline CDR1 reads MNHNS; CDR2 reads SASEGT. The CDR3 DNA sequence: TGTGCCAGCAGTGAAATACAGGGTCAGACCCAGTACTTC. This translates into CASSEIQGQTQYF.

This chain uses TRBV5-6 with TRBJ1-4; a weak D match, TRBD1 (5 bases). This CDR3 spans 15 amino acids. Trimming pared 3 bases from V and 14 bases from J, leaving 23 bases between. CDR1 and CDR2 from the germline V gene are SGHDT and YYEEEE. The CDR3 bases are TGTGCCAGCAGCTCCCAAGGGGATGGGCTATTATCGCTGTTTTTT. Its translation: CASSSQGDGLLSLFF.

This clone was seen only a few times. The chain couples TRBV7-9 to TRBJ2-1; 8 bases map to TRBD1. The V gene's germline CDR1 is SEHNR and CDR2 FQNEAQ (reference sequence). The CDR3 extends over 15 amino acids. The J segment lost 7 bases and the V segment lost 6 bases, leaving 11 bases of the junction unmatched. The CDR3 DNA reads as TGTGCCAGCAGATCAACCTGGACAGGGCGGAATGAGCAGTTCTTC. Protein sequence: CASRSTWTGRNEQFF.

This chain joins TRBV5-8 and TRBJ2-1; 13 positions match TRBD2. The CDR3 spans 15 residues. Germline V gene sequence: CDR1 SGHTS, CDR2 YDEGEE. The V gene end was trimmed by 4 bases and the J gene end by 9 bases; junction bases not matched to a gene: 7. The CDR3 nucleotides read TGTGCCAGCAGCGTCGGACTAGCGGGAGTAGTTGAGCAGTTCTTC. It translates to CASSVGLAGVVEQFF.

The sample holds one count of this clone. The chain joins TRBV4-3 to TRBJ1-2, with a possible D match to TRBD1 (5 bases). V was trimmed by 0 bases and J by 2 bases, leaving 7 bases between them. This CDR3 has 14 amino acids. Germline V lookup: CDR1 LGHNA, CDR2 YSLEER. The CDR3, as DNA: TGCGCCAGCAGCCAAGAGGAGGGGAACTATGGCTACACCTTC. As protein: CASSQEEGNYGYTF.

The chain recombines TRBV10-3 with TRBJ2-7; D is ambiguous. The germline CDR1 and CDR2 sequences are ENHRY and SYGVKD. The V end was cut by 0 bases, the J end by 0 bases, with 15 bases between. CDR3 length: 17 residues. The CDR3 loop is CAISESMAVLSSYEQYF. Here the CDR3 DNA reads TGTGCCATCAGTGAGTCGATGGCGGTGTTGAGCTCCTACGAGCAGTACTTC.

By frequency in the sample, this clone is medium-sized. The chain is built from TRBV30 and TRBJ2-7; 12 positions agree with TRBD2. V trimming: 5 bases; J trimming: 5 bases; junction bases outside the gene matches: 4. CDR1 GTSNPN and CDR2 SVGIG come from the germline V gene (reference sequence). The length of the CDR3 is 13 residues. CDR3 residues: CAWQTSGRNEQYF. The CDR3 DNA sequence: TGTGCCTGGCAAACTAGCGGGAGGAACGAGCAGTACTTC.

Relative to its sample, this clone is medium-sized (0.01 to 0.1%). The V call is TRBV7-9, the J call TRBJ2-6, with TRBD1 matching over 8 bases. Trimming took 5 bases from V and 0 from J; bases not matched to a gene: 9. Germline V gene lookup returns CDR1 SEHNR and CDR2 FQNEAQ (reference sequence). This CDR3 comprises 18 residues. The DNA of the CDR3 is TGTGCCAGCAGCCGTACCAGGGGGCAGGTCTCTGGGGCCAACGTCCTGACTTTC. Residues: CASSRTRGQVSGANVLTF.

The chain joins TRBV16 to TRBJ1-1; 10 nucleotides align to TRBD1. V lost 1 base and J lost 2; bases outside the gene matches: 4. This CDR3 comprises 16 residues. Germline V lookup: CDR1 KGHSY, CDR2 FQNENV. This CDR3 is CASSQFRDRGNTEAFF. The CDR3, as DNA: TGTGCCAGCAGCCAATTTAGGGACAGGGGTAACACTGAAGCTTTCTTT.

Worth noting for this clone: The same CDR3 arises from other DNA sequences in this sample as well. The chain uses TRBV6-5 and TRBJ2-7; D is possibly TRBD2 (6 bases). The CDR3 has 14 residues. The germline CDR1 and CDR2 sequences are MNHEY and SVGAGI. Trimming took 2 bases from V and 0 from J, leaving 8 bases between them. CDR3 nucleotide sequence: TGTGCCAGCAGTTACGGGACTTCCTCCTACGAGCAGTACTTC. Translation: CASSYGTSSYEQYF.